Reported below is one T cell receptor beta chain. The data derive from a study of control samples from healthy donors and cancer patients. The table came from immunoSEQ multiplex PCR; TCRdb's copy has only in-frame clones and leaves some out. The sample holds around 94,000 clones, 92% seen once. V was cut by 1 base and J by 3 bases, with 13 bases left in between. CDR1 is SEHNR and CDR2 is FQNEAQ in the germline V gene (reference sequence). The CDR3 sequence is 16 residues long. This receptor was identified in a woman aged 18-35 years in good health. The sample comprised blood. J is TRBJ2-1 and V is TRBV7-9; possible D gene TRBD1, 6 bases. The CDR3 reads CASSLVVGGDYNEQFF. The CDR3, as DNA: TGTGCCAGCAGCTTAGTTGTAGGGGGTGACTACAATGAGCAGTTCTTC.